Below are 17 T cell receptor beta chains sequenced from a single sample in a study of blood T cells in healthy people across ages. Through a sample-barcoded 5' primer and a J-beta primer mix, a second PCR was run for about 7 to 12 cycles. TCRdb reprocessed the 5' RACE reads with MiXCR, giving one entry per CDR3 protein. The sample carries some 1.7 million distinct CDR3 sequences, 28% recorded once. The sample comprised blood. The receptors stem from a woman in her 30s in good health.

The rearrangement joins TRBV6-2 or TRBV6-3 to TRBJ1-2, with D maybe TRBD1 (5 bases). CDR3 size: 14 residues. CDR1 is MNHEY and CDR2 is SVGEGT in the germline V gene. V was pared by 2 bases and J by 0 bases, with 7 bases between. CDR3 DNA sequence: TGTGCCAGCAGTTACCTGGGGGCTAACTATGGCTACACCTTC. Translation gives CASSYLGANYGYTF.

This chain connects TRBV29-1 to TRBJ2-4; unclear D gene. This CDR3 is 13 amino acids long. V was shortened by 3 bases and J by 13 bases, with 19 bases between the two germline ends. Germline lookup yields CDR1 SQVTM and CDR2 ANQGSEA. The CDR3 region is CSVDRQMYNEQYF. CDR3 bases: TGCAGCGTTGACCGTCAAATGTACAATGAGCAGTACTTC.

As regards this clonotype: A read error may be the cause here, since a much bigger clone is one base away. The chain carries TRBV5-1 and TRBJ2-3; D might be TRBD1 or TRBD2, each matching 6 bases. This CDR3 contains 15 residues. Per the germline V gene, CDR1 is SGHRS and CDR2 is YFSETQ. CDR3 loop: CANSLAQGRTDTQYF. The CDR3 DNA reads as TGCGCCAACAGCTTGGCCCAGGGGAGGACAGATACGCAGTATTTT.

This clonotype was observed a few times. This rearrangement joins TRBV12-3 or TRBV12-4 to TRBJ2-1; 8 bases fit TRBD1. Germline trimming cut 7 bases from V and 10 bases from J; bases unmatched to any gene: 3. The CDR3 covers 11 residues. The CDR3 protein is CASTGQGEQFF. Written as DNA, the CDR3 is TGTGCCAGCACAGGACAGGGAGAGCAGTTCTTC.

This clonotype was seen only a few times. One base away lies a much larger clone, so this may be a sequencing read error. The chain is built from TRBV7-2 and TRBJ2-5, with D possibly TRBD2 on 6 matching bases. CDR3 size: 14 residues. Germline V CDR1 and CDR2: SGHTA, FQGNSA. CDR3 bases: TGTGCCGGCAGCTTAGGAGGGGCCCAAGAGACCCAGTACTTC. Translation gives CAGSLGGAQETQYF.

This clonotype was counted between two and nine times. This sequence joins TRBV7-6 and TRBJ2-3, with D possibly being TRBD2 (5 bases). Per germline, CDR1 SGHVS and CDR2 FNYEAQ. V gave up 1 base and J gave up 8 bases, with 16 bases separating them. This CDR3 has 15 residues. The CDR3 is CASSLEASRVGTQYF. The CDR3, as DNA: TGTGCCAGCAGCTTAGAGGCTAGCCGCGTGGGTACGCAGTATTTT.

Comments on this clonotype: The junction departs from the called germline gene at one end, perhaps through a read error. In nucleotides, the CDR3 is TGTGCCTGCAGTTCTCGGACAGGGGGCGACGAGCAGTACTTC. Protein sequence: CACSSRTGGDEQYF. The V gene is TRBV27, the J gene TRBJ2-7; TRBD1 aligns across 11 bases. Germline values: CDR1 MNHEY, CDR2 SMNVEV (reference sequence). The CDR3 consists of 14 residues.

V gene TRBV12-3 or TRBV12-4 combines with J gene TRBJ2-1, with 8 bases lining up with TRBD2. This CDR3 region has 18 residues. Trimming cost V 3 bases and J 7 bases; bases outside gene matches: 17. CDR3 sequence reads: CASSFGGRLPYGGNEQFF. In DNA, the CDR3 is TGTGCCAGCAGTTTTGGCGGGAGGCTTCCTTATGGTGGGAATGAGCAGTTCTTC.

V and J are TRBV10-3 and TRBJ2-3, with 8 bases that match TRBD2. The V segment lost 7 bases and the J segment 4 bases; nucleotides outside the gene matches: 10. This CDR3 is 15 amino acids long. CDR1 and CDR2 (germline): ENHRY, SYGVKD. For the CDR3, the DNA is TGTGCCATCAAGGAACGAGCGGGAGACTCAGATACGCAGTATTTT. Encoded protein: CAIKERAGDSDTQYF.

Turning to this clonotype: One base away lies a much larger clone, so this may be a sequencing read error. The chain combines TRBV28 with TRBJ2-5; TRBD2 agrees at 10 bases. The CDR3 runs 15 residues. The germline V gene encodes CDR1 MDHEN and CDR2 SYDVKM. V was clipped by 5 bases and J by 11 bases; unmatched bases: 14. The CDR3 is CASSISGRPYNEQYF. The CDR3 DNA reads as TGTGCCAGCAGTATTAGCGGGAGGCCCTACAATGAGCAGTACTTC.

The chain uses TRBV6-1 and TRBJ2-7; D perhaps matches TRBD1 (5 bases). Trimming removed 2 bases at V and 4 bases at J, with 15 bases between. The CDR3 is 15 residues long. Germline V gene lookup returns CDR1 MNHNS and CDR2 SASEGT. The CDR3 loop reads CASSEFPGPSYEQYF. The CDR3 DNA sequence: TGTGCCAGCAGTGAATTTCCAGGGCCTTCATACGAGCAGTACTTC.

This clonotype was detected ten times or more. This chain links TRBV20-1 with TRBJ2-7, with no clear D. CDR1 is DFQATT, CDR2 SNEGSKA, per germline (reference sequence). Deletions cut 2 bases from V and 3 bases from J, with 14 bases between. The CDR3 contains 14 residues. The CDR3 reads CSARLSGKVYEQYF. The CDR3 DNA sequence: TGCAGTGCTAGACTCAGTGGGAAGGTCTACGAGCAGTACTTC.

The chain has TRBV5-1 and TRBJ2-7; TRBD1 is a possible D gene (6 bases). The CDR3 totals 14 residues. The V end lost 3 bases, the J end lost 2 bases, and 12 bases lay between the germline ends. Germline V gene lookup returns CDR1 SGHRS and CDR2 YFSETQ. In DNA form, the CDR3 reads TGCGCCAGCAGCTCCGGACAGTCGCCCTACGAGCAGTACTTC. This translates into CASSSGQSPYEQYF.

The V and J genes are TRBV12-3 or TRBV12-4 and TRBJ2-7, with a weak D call TRBD2 (5 bases). The CDR3 consists of 18 residues. V gave up 8 bases and J gave up 1 base, with 27 bases separating them. The CDR3 spells CASAPGEGESLGSYEQYF. CDR3 DNA: TGTGCCAGCGCCCCAGGAGAGGGCGAATCCCTCGGATCCTACGAGCAGTACTTC.

CDR3 sequence (DNA): TGTGCCAGCAGTTACGCACAGGGGGCCGAGGGCTACACCTTC. Its protein product is CASSYAQGAEGYTF. The chain has TRBV6-5 and TRBJ1-2; 9 nucleotides agree with TRBD1. CDR3 length: 14 amino acids. J gave up 8 bases and V 2 bases, and 6 bases lay outside the gene matches. Germline assignment: CDR1 MNHEY and CDR2 SVGAGI.

The chain has TRBV2 and TRBJ2-1; tentative D call: TRBD2 (6 bases). The ends were cut back, 3 bases at V and 9 bases at J, with 18 bases in the middle. Looked up from germline, CDR1 is SNHLY and CDR2 is FYNNEI. This CDR3 contains 15 residues. CDR3 amino acids: CASSDEVAGGLEQFF. CDR3 sequence (DNA): TGTGCCAGCAGTGATGAGGTAGCTGGGGGACTTGAGCAGTTCTTC.

This chain links TRBV6-5 with TRBJ1-1; D possibly corresponds to TRBD1 (6 bases). This CDR3 contains 14 residues. Germline lookup yields CDR1 MNHEY and CDR2 SVGAGI. V lost 7 bases and J lost 4, with 16 bases in between. The CDR3 region is CASNQDRGGTEAFF. The CDR3 region has the DNA TGTGCCAGCAACCAGGACAGAGGGGGCACTGAAGCTTTCTTT.